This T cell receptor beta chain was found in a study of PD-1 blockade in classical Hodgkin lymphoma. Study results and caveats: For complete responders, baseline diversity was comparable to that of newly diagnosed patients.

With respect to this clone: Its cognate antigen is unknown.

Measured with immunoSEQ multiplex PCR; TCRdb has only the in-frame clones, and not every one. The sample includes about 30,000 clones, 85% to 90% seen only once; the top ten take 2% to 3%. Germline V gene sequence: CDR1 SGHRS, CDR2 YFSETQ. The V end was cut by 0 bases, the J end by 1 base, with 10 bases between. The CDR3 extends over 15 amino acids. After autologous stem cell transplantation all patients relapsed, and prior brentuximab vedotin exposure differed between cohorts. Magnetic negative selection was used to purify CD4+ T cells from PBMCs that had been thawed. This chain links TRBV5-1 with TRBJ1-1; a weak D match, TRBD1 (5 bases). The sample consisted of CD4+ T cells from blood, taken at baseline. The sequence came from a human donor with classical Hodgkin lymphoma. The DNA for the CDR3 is TGCGCCAGCAGCTTGGCCCCAGGGACGAACACTGAAGCTTTCTTT. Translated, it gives CASSLAPGTNTEAFF.